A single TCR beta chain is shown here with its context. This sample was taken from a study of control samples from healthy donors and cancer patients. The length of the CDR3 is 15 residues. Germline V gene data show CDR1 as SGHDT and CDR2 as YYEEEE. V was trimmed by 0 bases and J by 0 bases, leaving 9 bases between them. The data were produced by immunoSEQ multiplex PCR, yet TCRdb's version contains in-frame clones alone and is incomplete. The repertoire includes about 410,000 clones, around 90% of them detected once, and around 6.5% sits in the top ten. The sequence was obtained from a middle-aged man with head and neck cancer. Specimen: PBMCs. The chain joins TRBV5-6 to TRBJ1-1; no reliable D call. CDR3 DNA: TGTGCCAGCAGCTTGGATTCGCGGTTGAACACTGAAGCTTTCTTT. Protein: CASSLDSRLNTEAFF.